The 20 T cell receptor beta chains listed next were all sequenced from one sample in a study of a mutant IDH1 vaccine in newly diagnosed glioma. This sample's time point: baseline, week 1 (first vaccination visit). Treatment here: pre-vaccination baseline after standard-of-care therapy. This table comes from immunoSEQ multiplex PCR, and its TCRdb copy is limited to in-frame clones, with some not included. The table has approximately 36,000 clones, 80% to 95% seen once. Sample: PBMCs, taken from a glioma patient treated with radiotherapy, temozolomide or both. These receptor sequences come from a young man with glioma.

Written as DNA, the CDR3 is TGTGCCAGCAGTAGAAACAGGGGCTCCTACAATGAGCAGTTCTTC. It is translated as CASSRNRGSYNEQFF. The rearrangement joins TRBV6-5 to TRBJ2-1, with TRBD1 identical over 7 bases. The ends lost 5 bases at V and 0 bases at J; junction bases unmatched: 4. The CDR3 has 15 residues. The germline CDR1 and CDR2 sequences are MNHEY and SVGAGI.

The chain employs TRBV28 and TRBJ2-7; possibly TRBD1 for D (6 bases). The CDR3 totals 13 residues. With 2 bases removed from V and 5 bases from J, the gap between germline ends came to 10 bases. Germline V gene data show CDR1 as MDHEN and CDR2 as SYDVKM. Here the CDR3 reads CASSLPYRDEQYF. Written as DNA, the CDR3 is TGTGCCAGCAGTTTACCCTACAGGGACGAGCAGTACTTC.

J is TRBJ2-5 and V is TRBV5-1; the D gene is possibly TRBD1 (5 bases). Germline CDR1 reads SGHRS; CDR2 reads YFSETQ. Deletions cut 0 bases from V and 5 bases from J, with 14 bases between. The CDR3 loop spans 15 amino acids. The CDR3 sequence is CASSLVGSRAETQYF. The CDR3 DNA reads TGCGCCAGCAGCTTGGTTGGCAGCAGGGCGGAGACCCAGTACTTC.

The CDR3 here is CAWDRYNEQFF. CDR3 bases: TGTGCCTGGGACAGATACAATGAGCAGTTCTTC. The chain couples TRBV30 to TRBJ2-1, with a possible D match to TRBD1 (5 bases). Germline V gene lookup returns CDR1 GTSNPN and CDR2 SVGIG (reference sequence). The CDR3 runs to 11 residues. Trimming stripped 5 bases from V and 4 bases from J, with 6 bases between.

The chain couples TRBV5-1 to TRBJ2-5; D might be TRBD1 or TRBD2, each matching 5 bases. Germline assignment: CDR1 SGHRS and CDR2 YFSETQ. V was pared by 7 bases and J by 5 bases, with 15 bases between. The CDR3 has 13 residues. CDR3: CASGRRDVETQYF. CDR3 DNA sequence: TGCGCCAGCGGGCGCAGGGACGTGGAGACCCAGTACTTC.

The chain is built from TRBV30 and TRBJ2-2, with D unclear. Trimming shortened V by 0 bases and J by 7 bases, and 6 bases separated the two germline ends. Germline V gene lookup returns CDR1 GTSNPN and CDR2 SVGIG (reference sequence). The CDR3 totals 12 residues. The CDR3 loop reads CAWSVFHGELFF. The DNA for the CDR3 is TGTGCCTGGAGTGTTTTTCACGGGGAGCTGTTTTTT. Together with reference TRBV30 and TRBJ2-2, the CDR3 gives the full variable domain: SQTIHQWPATLVQPVGSPLSLECTVEGTSNPNLYWYRQAAGRGLQLLFYSVGIGQISSEVPQNLSASRPQDRQFILSSKKLLLSDSGFYLCAWSVFHGELFFGEGSRLTVL.

The chain couples TRBV20-1 to TRBJ1-2; D not resolved. Germline V gene lookup returns CDR1 DFQATT and CDR2 SNEGSKA (reference sequence). V dropped 3 bases and J dropped 7 bases, with 6 bases sitting between them. There are 10 residues in the CDR3. This CDR3 reads CSASESGYTF. As DNA, the CDR3 is TGCAGTGCTAGTGAGTCTGGCTACACCTTC.

This sequence joins TRBV10-1 and TRBJ2-3; perhaps TRBD1 as D (8 bases). The germline V gene encodes CDR1 WNHNN and CDR2 SYGVQD (reference sequence). This CDR3 contains 15 residues. V shed 3 bases and J shed 5 bases, with 15 bases lying between them. As DNA, the CDR3 is TGCGCCAGCAGTGATCGGACAGGGAGGGGAGATACGCAGTATTTT. It codes for CASSDRTGRGDTQYF.

The chain has TRBV29-1 and TRBJ2-1; 9 bases are a match to TRBD1. CDR3 length: 18 residues. Trimming removed 1 base from V and 6 bases from J; junction bases left unmatched: 16. Germline V lookup: CDR1 SQVTM, CDR2 ANQGSEA. CDR3 amino acids: CSVEGRGGDRETLNEQFF. The CDR3 bases are TGCAGCGTTGAAGGTCGGGGCGGGGACAGGGAAACCCTCAATGAGCAGTTCTTC.

The chain employs TRBV30 and TRBJ1-3; no definite D call. The germline V gene encodes CDR1 GTSNPN and CDR2 SVGIG (reference sequence). There are 11 residues in the CDR3. V lost 3 bases, J lost 6 bases, and 6 bases lay in between. CDR3 DNA sequence: TGTGCCTGGAGCATGGAAAACACCATATATTTT. It encodes CAWSMENTIYF.

The CDR3 here is CASSPGTGELFF. CDR3 bases: TGTGCCAGCAGCCCTGGGACAGGGGAGCTGTTTTTT. The gene calls are TRBV7-2 and TRBJ2-2, with D tentatively TRBD1 (6 bases). Germline loops: CDR1 SGHTA, CDR2 FQGNSA. V was trimmed by 5 bases and J by 8 bases, leaving 9 bases between them. The CDR3 length is 12 residues.

J is TRBJ1-5 and V is TRBV19; 7 bases align to TRBD1. V was pared by 3 bases and J by 2 bases, with 1 base of the junction left unmatched. Germline V gives CDR1 LNHDA, CDR2 SQIVND (reference sequence). The length of the CDR3 is 14 residues. CDR3 in DNA: TGTGCCAGTAGTATTACAGGGGGCAATCAGCCCCAGCATTTT. Residues: CASSITGGNQPQHF. Complete variable domain (other parts from reference TRBV19 and TRBJ1-5): DGGITQSPKYLFRKEGQNVTLSCEQNLNHDAMYWYRQDPGQGLRLIYYSQIVNDFQKGDIAEGYSVSREKKESFPLTVTSAQKNPTAFYLCASSITGGNQPQHFGDGTRLSIL.

This clone was recorded only once. This chain connects TRBV29-1 to TRBJ2-1, with D unresolved. V lost 0 bases and J lost 6, with 18 bases in between. This CDR3 has 16 amino acids. The V gene's germline CDR1 is SQVTM and CDR2 ANQGSEA. The chain's CDR3 is CSVEDHGSRTSNEQFF. CDR3 coding DNA: TGCAGCGTTGAAGATCACGGTTCCCGTACCTCCAATGAGCAGTTCTTC.

The V and J genes are TRBV6-5 and TRBJ1-2, with 7 bases lining up with TRBD1. There are 16 residues in the CDR3. Germline lookup yields CDR1 MNHEY and CDR2 SVGAGI. Trimming at V came to 4 bases and at J to 7 bases, leaving 15 bases not matched to a gene. The CDR3 reads CASSSGTGASGFGYTF. The CDR3 region has the DNA TGTGCCAGCAGTTCGGGCACAGGGGCGTCCGGATTTGGCTACACCTTC.

In its sample, this clone was seen once. The chain couples TRBV4-3 to TRBJ2-7; no clear D gene. Trimming took off 1 base at V and 4 bases at J, with 8 bases between the two ends. Germline assignment: CDR1 LGHNA and CDR2 YSLEER. This CDR3 comprises 13 residues. The CDR3 sequence is CASSQAVYYEQYF. The CDR3 nucleotides read TGCGCCAGCAGCCAAGCAGTCTATTACGAGCAGTACTTC.

The CDR3 coding sequence is TGTGCCAGCAGCCCGGGGCGGGCTAATGAAAAACTGTTTTTT. Its protein product is CASSPGRANEKLFF. The genes are TRBV5-4 and TRBJ1-4, with D maybe TRBD1 (5 bases). CDR3 length: 14 residues. Looked up from germline, CDR1 is SGHNT and CDR2 is YYREEE (reference sequence). Trimming took off 4 bases at V and 3 bases at J, with 10 bases between the two ends.

DNA of the CDR3: TGTGCCAGCAGCTCACATAGCACAGATACGCAGTATTTT. Translated: CASSSHSTDTQYF. The rearrangement joins TRBV7-9 to TRBJ2-3; no clear D. The CDR3 spans 13 residues. The V and J ends lost 4 bases and 0 bases respectively, with 5 bases between them. In germline, CDR1 is SEHNR, CDR2 FQNEAQ (reference sequence).

The V and J genes are TRBV7-9 and TRBJ2-2; 8 nucleotides line up with TRBD2. This CDR3 comprises 16 residues. The trim removed 2 bases at V and 4 bases at J, leaving 6 bases unmatched. Germline assignment: CDR1 SEHNR and CDR2 FQNEAQ (reference sequence). The chain's CDR3 is CASSLFLAGFTGELFF. For the CDR3, the DNA is TGTGCCAGCAGCTTATTCCTAGCGGGCTTCACCGGGGAGCTGTTTTTT.

This clone was detected only once. V is TRBV20-1 and J is TRBJ1-1; no clear D. V was pared by 5 bases and J by 1 base, with 5 bases between. The CDR3 loop spans 11 amino acids. Germline values: CDR1 DFQATT, CDR2 SNEGSKA (reference sequence). CDR3 amino acids: CSAWENTEAFF. The CDR3, as DNA: TGCAGTGCTTGGGAGAACACTGAAGCTTTCTTT.

The chain has TRBV15 and TRBJ2-7; 10 bases align to TRBD1. The CDR3 is 15 residues long. Germline CDR1 reads LNHNV; CDR2 reads YYDKDF (reference sequence). V trimming: 1 base; J trimming: 7 bases; junction bases outside the gene matches: 7. This CDR3 is CATSRAGQGGEEQYF. Written as DNA, the CDR3 is TGTGCCACCAGCAGAGCCGGACAGGGGGGGGAGGAGCAGTACTTC.